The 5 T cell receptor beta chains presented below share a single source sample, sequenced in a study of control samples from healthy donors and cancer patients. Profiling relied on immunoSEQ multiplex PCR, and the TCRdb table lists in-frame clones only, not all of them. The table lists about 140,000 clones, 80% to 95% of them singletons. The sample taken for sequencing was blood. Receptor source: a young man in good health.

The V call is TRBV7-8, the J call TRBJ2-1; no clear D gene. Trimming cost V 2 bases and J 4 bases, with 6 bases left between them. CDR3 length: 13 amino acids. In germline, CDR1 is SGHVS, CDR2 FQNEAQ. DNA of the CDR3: TGTGCCAGCAGCTTATCCGGTTACAATGAGCAGTTCTTC. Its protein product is CASSLSGYNEQFF.

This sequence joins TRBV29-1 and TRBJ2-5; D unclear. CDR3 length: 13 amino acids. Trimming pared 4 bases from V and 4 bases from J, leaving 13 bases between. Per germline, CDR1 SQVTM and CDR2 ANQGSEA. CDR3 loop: CSVVGYGRETQYF. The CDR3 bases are TGCAGCGTTGTAGGCTACGGACGAGAGACCCAGTACTTC.

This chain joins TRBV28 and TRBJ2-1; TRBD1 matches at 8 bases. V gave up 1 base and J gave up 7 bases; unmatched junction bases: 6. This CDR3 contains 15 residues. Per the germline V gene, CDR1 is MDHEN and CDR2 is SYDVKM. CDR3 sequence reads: CASSLSGGAWNEQFF. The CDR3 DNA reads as TGTGCCAGCAGTTTATCAGGGGGCGCTTGGAATGAGCAGTTCTTC.

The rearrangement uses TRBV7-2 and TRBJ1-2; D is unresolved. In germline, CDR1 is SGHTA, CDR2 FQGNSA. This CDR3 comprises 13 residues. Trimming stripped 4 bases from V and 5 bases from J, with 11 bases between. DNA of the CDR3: TGTGCCAGCAGCTCCCCAACTGGGTATGGCTACACCTTC. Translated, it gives CASSSPTGYGYTF. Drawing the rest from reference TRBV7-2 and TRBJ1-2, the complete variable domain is GAGVSQSPSNKVTEKGKDVELRCDPISGHTALYWYRQSLGQGLEFLIYFQGNSAPDKSGLPSDRFSAERTGGSVSTLTIQRTQQEDSAVYLCASSSPTGYGYTFGSGTRLTVV.

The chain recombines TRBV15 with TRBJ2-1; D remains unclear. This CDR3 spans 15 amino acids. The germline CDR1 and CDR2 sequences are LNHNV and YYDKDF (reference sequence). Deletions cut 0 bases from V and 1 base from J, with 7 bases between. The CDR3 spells CATSRDRRSYNEQFF. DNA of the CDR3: TGTGCCACCAGCAGAGATCGGCGATCCTACAATGAGCAGTTCTTC.